The present T cell receptor (beta chain) was sequenced within a study of control samples from healthy donors and cancer patients. Data came from immunoSEQ multiplex PCR; TCRdb stores just in-frame clones and leaves some out. Counted here are approximately 160,000 clones, 80% to 95% occurring once; the ten biggest clones make up about 2%. Germline lookup yields CDR1 MGHRA and CDR2 YSYEKL. Trimming stripped 1 base from V and 4 bases from J, with 16 bases between. There are 16 residues in the CDR3. Sequenced input: blood. The clonotype comes from a woman in her 40s in good health. This chain links TRBV4-1 with TRBJ1-1; the D is unclear. The DNA of the CDR3 is TGCGCCAGCAGCCAAGTCCTATCCTTTGTCGGCACTGAAGCTTTCTTT. It codes for CASSQVLSFVGTEAFF.